These 10 T cell receptor beta chains were sequenced from one sample in a study of identical twins. Using its own MiXCR run on the 5' RACE reads, TCRdb lists one record per CDR3 protein. The sample carries 400,000 to 550,000 distinct CDR3 sequences, roughly a fifth recorded once. The same sample was also used in a study of T cells expressing NK-cell markers.

Sequenced: CD4+ T cells sorted from blood. These receptors came from a woman aged 18-29 years in good health.

This clonotype was seen a few times. The J gene is TRBJ2-7, the V gene TRBV7-2; 9 bases match TRBD2. The CDR3 is 17 residues long. Per the germline V gene, CDR1 is SGHTA and CDR2 is FQGNSA. Trimming at V came to 5 bases and at J to 2 bases, leaving 13 bases not matched to a gene. The DNA of the CDR3 is TGTGCCAGCAGCCCGAGGCTAGCGGGGCGAGACCCCTACGAGCAGTACTTC. This sequence encodes CASSPRLAGRDPYEQYF.

There are a few counts of this clonotype. The rearrangement links TRBV5-1 to TRBJ1-4; D gene unclear. Trimming pared 0 bases from V and 8 bases from J, leaving 8 bases between. Germline CDR1 is SGHRS and CDR2 is YFSETQ. CDR3 length: 13 residues. Here the CDR3 reads CASSLGAWEKLFF. The CDR3, as DNA: TGCGCCAGCAGCTTGGGCGCTTGGGAAAAACTGTTTTTT.

The rearrangement links TRBV6-5 to TRBJ1-1, with unresolved D. Germline assignment: CDR1 MNHEY and CDR2 SVGAGI. This CDR3 spans 14 amino acids. The germline V and J ends were trimmed by 0 bases and 1 base, with 6 bases remaining between them. This CDR3 reads CASSYSAANTEAFF. The CDR3 coding sequence is TGTGCCAGCAGTTACTCGGCAGCGAACACTGAAGCTTTCTTT.

The chain combines TRBV29-1 with TRBJ2-5; a weak D match, TRBD2 (6 bases). The CDR3 has 14 amino acids. From germline, CDR1 is SQVTM and CDR2 ANQGSEA. V shed 6 bases and J shed 1 base, with 15 bases lying between them. Written as DNA, the CDR3 is TGCAGCGTGGCAACTTTAGCGGCCCAAGAGACCCAGTACTTC. It is translated as CSVATLAAQETQYF.

The chain is built from TRBV6-1 and TRBJ2-7; a possible D gene is TRBD1 (6 bases). The CDR3 sequence is 13 residues long. The germline gives CDR1 MNHNS, CDR2 SASEGT. The germline V and J ends were trimmed by 6 bases and 2 bases, with 11 bases remaining between them. The CDR3 DNA reads TGTGCCAGCAGAAGGGACATGCCCTACGAGCAGTACTTC. Its translation is CASRRDMPYEQYF.

This chain joins TRBV15 and TRBJ1-2; a possible D gene is TRBD1 (5 bases). CDR1 and CDR2 from the germline V gene are LNHNV and YYDKDF (reference sequence). With 3 bases removed from V and 5 bases from J, the gap between germline ends came to 10 bases. The CDR3 is 13 residues long. The CDR3 DNA sequence: TGTGCCACCAGCAGCACGGGACTTTATGGCTACACCTTC. Its protein product is CATSSTGLYGYTF.

This rearrangement joins TRBV2 to TRBJ1-1; possibly TRBD1 for D (5 bases). The ends were cut back, 4 bases at V and 6 bases at J, with 15 bases in the middle. The CDR3 totals 14 residues. Germline loops: CDR1 SNHLY, CDR2 FYNNEI. The CDR3: CASSGVAQAPEAFF. For the CDR3, the DNA is TGTGCCAGCAGTGGGGTCGCACAGGCCCCTGAAGCTTTCTTT.

In this sample, this clonotype turned up a few times. The chain couples TRBV5-1 to TRBJ2-7, with D tentatively TRBD2 (7 bases). The germline gives CDR1 SGHRS, CDR2 YFSETQ. V gave up 4 bases and J gave up 3 bases, with 14 bases separating them. CDR3 length equals 14 residues. CDR3 DNA sequence: TGCGCCAGCAGCGGGGGGGGGGCGAGCTACGAGCAGTACTTC. This encodes CASSGGGASYEQYF.

In this sample, this clonotype turned up a few times. This chain links TRBV5-1 with TRBJ2-3, with D maybe TRBD1 (5 bases). The V end lost 0 bases, the J end lost 2 bases, and 13 bases lay between the germline ends. The germline CDR1 and CDR2 sequences are SGHRS and YFSETQ. This CDR3 has 16 residues. The CDR3 DNA is TGCGCCAGCAGCTTGGGGGTACAGGCTTTCACAGATACGCAGTATTTT. Translating gives CASSLGVQAFTDTQYF.

The V call is TRBV20-1, the J call TRBJ2-7, with TRBD2 identical over 9 bases. The CDR3 runs 14 residues. Germline V gene data show CDR1 as DFQATT and CDR2 as SNEGSKA (reference sequence). Losses at the gene ends were 5 bases for V and 7 bases for J; bases not matched to a gene: 12. CDR3 coding DNA: TGCAGTGCTGTTGGAGTAGCGGGGGTTAGGGAGCAGTACTTC. Translation gives CSAVGVAGVREQYF.